This record concerns one T cell receptor (beta chain) sequence. These data come from a study of blood T cell repertoires in COVID-19. In the study overall: Specimens from acute and convalescent COVID-19 originated in the United States, Italy and Spain. Sample material is recorded as cDNA or gDNA derived from T cells, B-cell-depleted T cells, or PBMCs.

In the authors' methods: Quantification of nucleated cells was approximated via reference gene primer amplification. Profiling relied on immunoSEQ multiplex PCR, and the TCRdb table lists in-frame clones only, not all of them. V, J and clone size are those of that table, while D and trimming were read from the DNA. The sample holds a few hundred thousand clones; around 81% are singletons and the top ten take about 4%. The germline V gene has CDR1 SGDLS and CDR2 YYNGEE. This CDR3 spans 17 amino acids. Trimming cost V 3 bases and J 4 bases; bases outside gene matches: 11. The clonotype originates from a woman aged 50 to 65 with active or convalescent COVID-19. Sequences were obtained from peripheral blood. V and J are TRBV9 and TRBJ1-3; 9 bases align to TRBD1. The CDR3 region is CASSARTGEVEGNTIYF. The DNA for the CDR3 is TGTGCCAGCAGCGCCCGGACAGGGGAAGTGGAGGGAAACACCATATATTTT.